This entry describes one T cell receptor beta chain. This record comes from a study of shared clonotypes between healthy human individuals. The assay was immunoSEQ multiplex PCR, and TCRdb's table has in-frame clones only and misses some. This table holds around 600,000 clones, 85% to 95% found once. The V end lost 4 bases, the J end lost 2 bases, and 9 bases lay between the germline ends. CDR1 LNHNV and CDR2 YYDKDF come from the germline V gene (reference sequence). The CDR3 totals 14 residues. CD45RO-negative, CCR7-positively selected cells formed the naive CD8 fraction, excluding terminally differentiated effector memory CD45RA+ cells.

The receptor was isolated from a woman in her thirties in good health. Sequencing was performed on naive CD8+ T cells sorted from blood. The chain couples TRBV15 to TRBJ2-1; no reliable D call. The CDR3 region is CATSNGQPYNEQFF. CDR3 coding DNA: TGTGCCACCAGCAACGGGCAACCCTACAATGAGCAGTTCTTC.